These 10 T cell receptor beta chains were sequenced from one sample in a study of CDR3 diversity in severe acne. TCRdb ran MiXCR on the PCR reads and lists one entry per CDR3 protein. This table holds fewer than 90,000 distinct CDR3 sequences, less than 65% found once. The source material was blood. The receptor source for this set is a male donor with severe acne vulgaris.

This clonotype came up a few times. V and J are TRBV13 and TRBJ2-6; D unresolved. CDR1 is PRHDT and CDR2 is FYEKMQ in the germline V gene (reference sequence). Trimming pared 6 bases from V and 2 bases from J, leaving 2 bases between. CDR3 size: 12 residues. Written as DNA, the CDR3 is TGTGCCAGCAGTCCTGGGGCCAACGTCCTGACTTTC. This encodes CASSPGANVLTF. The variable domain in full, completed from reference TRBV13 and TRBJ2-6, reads AAGVIQSPRHLIKEKRETATLKCYPIPRHDTVYWYQQGPGQDPQFLISFYEKMQSDKGSIPDRFSAQQFSDYHSELNMSSLELGDSALYFCASSPGANVLTFGAGSRLTVL.

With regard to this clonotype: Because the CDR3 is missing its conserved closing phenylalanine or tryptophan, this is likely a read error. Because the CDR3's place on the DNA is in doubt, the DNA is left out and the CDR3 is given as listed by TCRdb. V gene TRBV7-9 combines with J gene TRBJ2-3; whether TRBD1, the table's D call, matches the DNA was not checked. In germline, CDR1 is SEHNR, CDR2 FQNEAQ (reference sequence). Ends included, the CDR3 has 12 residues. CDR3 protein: CATHPPVTVNSP.

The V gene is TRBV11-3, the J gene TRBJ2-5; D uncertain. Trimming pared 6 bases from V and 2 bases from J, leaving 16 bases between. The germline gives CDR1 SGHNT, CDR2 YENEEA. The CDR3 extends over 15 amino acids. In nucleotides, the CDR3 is TGTGCCAGCAGTCTGACCCCGGGCCCACAAGAGACCCAGTACTTC. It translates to CASSLTPGPQETQYF. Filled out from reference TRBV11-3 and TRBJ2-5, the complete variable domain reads EAGVVQSPRYKIIEKKQPVAFWCNPISGHNTLYWYLQNLGQGPELLIRYENEEAVDDSQLPKDRFSAERLKGVDSTLKIQPAELGDSAVYLCASSLTPGPQETQYFGPGTRLLVL.

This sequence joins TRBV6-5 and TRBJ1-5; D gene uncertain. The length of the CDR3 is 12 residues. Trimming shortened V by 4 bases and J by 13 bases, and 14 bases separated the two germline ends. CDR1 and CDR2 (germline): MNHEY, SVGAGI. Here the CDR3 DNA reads TGTGCCAGCAGTTGGGGAACGGGCAATCAGCATTTT. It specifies CASSWGTGNQHF.

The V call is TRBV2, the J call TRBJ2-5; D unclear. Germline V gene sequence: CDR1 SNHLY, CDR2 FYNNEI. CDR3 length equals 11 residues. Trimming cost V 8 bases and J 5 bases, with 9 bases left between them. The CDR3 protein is CASHLRETQYF. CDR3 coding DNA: TGTGCCAGCCATCTTCGGGAGACCCAGTACTTC.

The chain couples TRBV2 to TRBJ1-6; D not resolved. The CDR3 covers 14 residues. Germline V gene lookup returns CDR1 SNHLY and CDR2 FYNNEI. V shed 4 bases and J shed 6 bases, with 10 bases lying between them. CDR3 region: CASSGREGNSPLHF. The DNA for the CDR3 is TGTGCCAGCAGTGGAAGGGAGGGTAATTCACCCCTCCACTTT.

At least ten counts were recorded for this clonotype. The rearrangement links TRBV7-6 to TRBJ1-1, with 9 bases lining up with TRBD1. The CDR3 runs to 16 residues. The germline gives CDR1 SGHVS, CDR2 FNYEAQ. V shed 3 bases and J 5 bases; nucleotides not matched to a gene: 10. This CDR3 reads CASSFGQGRDETEAFF. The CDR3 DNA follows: TGTGCCAGCAGCTTCGGACAGGGGAGGGATGAAACTGAAGCTTTCTTT.

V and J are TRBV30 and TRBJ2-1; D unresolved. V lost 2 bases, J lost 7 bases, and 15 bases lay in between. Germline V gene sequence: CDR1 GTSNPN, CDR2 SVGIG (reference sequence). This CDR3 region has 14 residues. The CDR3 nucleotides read TGTGCCTGGAGTTTGGACCACGGAGCTAATGAGCAGTTCTTC. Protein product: CAWSLDHGANEQFF.

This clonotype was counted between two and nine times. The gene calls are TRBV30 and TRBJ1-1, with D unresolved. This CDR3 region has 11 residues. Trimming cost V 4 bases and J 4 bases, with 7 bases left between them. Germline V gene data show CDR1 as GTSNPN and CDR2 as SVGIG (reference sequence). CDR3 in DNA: TGTGCCTGGACTAGCGGCACTGAAGCTTTCTTT. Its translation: CAWTSGTEAFF.

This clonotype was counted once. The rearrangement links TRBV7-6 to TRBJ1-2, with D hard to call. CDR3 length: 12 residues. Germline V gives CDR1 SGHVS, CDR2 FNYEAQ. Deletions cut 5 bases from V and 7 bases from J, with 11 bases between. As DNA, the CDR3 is TGTGCCAGCAGCGCCGGCGAAGGTGGCTACACCTTC. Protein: CASSAGEGGYTF.